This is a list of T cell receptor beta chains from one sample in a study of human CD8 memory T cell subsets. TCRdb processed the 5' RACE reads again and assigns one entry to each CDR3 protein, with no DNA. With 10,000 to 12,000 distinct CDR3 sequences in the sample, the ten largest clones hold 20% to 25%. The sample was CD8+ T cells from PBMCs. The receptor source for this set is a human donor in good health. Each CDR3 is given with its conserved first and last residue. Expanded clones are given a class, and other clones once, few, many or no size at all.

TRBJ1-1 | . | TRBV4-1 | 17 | CASSQDPGGQLNTEAFF
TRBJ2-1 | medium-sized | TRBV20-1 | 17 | CSARRTSGGTVYNEQFF
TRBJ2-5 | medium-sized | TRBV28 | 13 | CAARDRVIETQYF
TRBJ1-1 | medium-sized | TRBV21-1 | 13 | CASSKAENTEAFF
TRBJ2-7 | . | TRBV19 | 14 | CASSPGQHVYEQYF
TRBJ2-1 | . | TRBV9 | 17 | CASSLRLAGVVNNEQFF
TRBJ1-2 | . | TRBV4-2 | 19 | CASSQDYRSLIGDNYGYTF
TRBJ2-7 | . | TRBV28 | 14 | CASSTGTRLGEQYF
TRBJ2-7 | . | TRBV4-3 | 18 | CASSPSAQGLAGAREQYF
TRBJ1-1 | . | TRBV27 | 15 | CASSPRQGARSEAFF
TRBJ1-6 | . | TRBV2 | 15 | CASKEPSGDNSPLHF
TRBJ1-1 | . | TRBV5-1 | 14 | CASSLIDGSTEAFF
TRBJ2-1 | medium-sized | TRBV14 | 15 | CASSQGQGIVNEQFF
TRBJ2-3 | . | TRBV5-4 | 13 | CASSLSGTDTQYF
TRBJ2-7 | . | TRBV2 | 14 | CASSAGTGAYEQYF
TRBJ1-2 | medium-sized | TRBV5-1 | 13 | CASSYDKTYGYTF
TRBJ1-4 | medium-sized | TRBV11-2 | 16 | CASSHKPQGGNEKLFF
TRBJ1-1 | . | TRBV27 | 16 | CASSPGQGILNTEAFF
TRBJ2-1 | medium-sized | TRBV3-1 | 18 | CASSQGWNPGGRYNEQFF
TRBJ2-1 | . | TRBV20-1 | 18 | CSASIRSRGGSPYNEQFF
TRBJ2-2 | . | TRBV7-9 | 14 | CASTQDRATGELFF
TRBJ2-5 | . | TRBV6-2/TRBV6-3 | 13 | CASSLTGIETQYF
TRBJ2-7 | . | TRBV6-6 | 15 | CASSYPGQNVDEQYF
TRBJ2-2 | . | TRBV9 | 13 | CASSVGVLGELFF
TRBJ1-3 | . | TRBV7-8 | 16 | CASSVDSDRAGNTIYF
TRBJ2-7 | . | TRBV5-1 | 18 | CASSLGFPVRSGSYEQYF
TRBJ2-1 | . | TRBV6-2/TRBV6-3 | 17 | CASSYGEMTRTYNEQFF
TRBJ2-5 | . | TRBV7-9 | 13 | CASRLGSRETQYF
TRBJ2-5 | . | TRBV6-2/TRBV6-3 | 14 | CAILPGQLQETQYF